This is a list of T cell receptor beta chains from one sample in a study of cytomegalovirus exposure and HLA in healthy donors. The protocol was immunoSEQ multiplex PCR, while the TCRdb copy is restricted to in-frame clones and leaves out a portion. The sample records some 160,000 clones, 65% to 85% being singletons. Sequences were obtained from PBMCs. Source of these receptors: a man in his 60s in good health and CMV-seronegative. Each CDR3 is given with its conserved first and last residue. The D gene is left open where the match is weak. Only some rows state a clone size, as once, few, many or a class for expanded clones.

j_call d_call clone_size v_call cdr3_nt cdr3_aa
TRBJ2-3 - - TRBV10-1 TGCGCCAGCAGTGAAGGGACTAGCACAGATACGCAGTATTTT CASSEGTSTDTQYF
TRBJ1-5 - - TRBV28 TGTGCCAACCAGGGGAATAGCAATCAGCCCCAGCATTTT CANQGNSNQPQHF
TRBJ2-5 TRBD2 - TRBV6-5 TGTGCCAGCACCATCGGGAGGGCCGGTGGAGAGACCCAGTACTTC CASTIGRAGGETQYF
TRBJ2-2 TRBD2 - TRBV2 TGTGCCAGCACCCTTGGACTAGCGGGGTATACCGGGGAGCTGTTTTTT CASTLGLAGYTGELFF
TRBJ2-3 - - TRBV9 TGTGCCAGCAGCGCCGGGACAGATACGCAGTATTTT CASSAGTDTQYF
TRBJ2-1 TRBD1 - TRBV6-1 TGTGCCAGCAGTGGGTCTCGGACAGGGGAACGGGTGACCTCCTACAATGAGCAGTTCTTC CASSGSRTGERVTSYNEQFF
TRBJ2-7 - - TRBV25-1 TGTGCCAGCAGTACTCACGGTTTGGAGCAGTACTTC CASSTHGLEQYF
TRBJ2-7 TRBD1 - TRBV7-9 TGTGCCAGCGAGGGACAGGTAGAATACGAGCAGTACTTC CASEGQVEYEQYF
TRBJ1-1 - - TRBV13 TGTGCCAGCAGCTTTGGTCGGGACACTGAAGCTTTCTTT CASSFGRDTEAFF
TRBJ2-1 TRBD1 once TRBV19 TGTGCCAGTAGTAGGAACCCGGGACAGGGCAGCAATGAGCAGTTCTTC CASSRNPGQGSNEQFF
TRBJ1-1 - - TRBV28 TGTGCCAGCGTATCCGGGACACAGAACACTGAAGCTTTCTTT CASVSGTQNTEAFF
TRBJ2-7 TRBD1 once TRBV5-5 TGTGCCAGCAGCGCCACAGGGGGGATAAGCGAGCAGTACTTC CASSATGGISEQYF
TRBJ1-5 TRBD1 - TRBV28 TGTGCCAGCAGGGAACAGGGGCTTAGCAATCAGCCCCAGCATTTT CASREQGLSNQPQHF
TRBJ2-7 TRBD1 - TRBV7-9 TGTGCCAGCAGCTCAGGGACAGCGAACACCTACGAGCAGTACTTC CASSSGTANTYEQYF
TRBJ2-7 TRBD2 once TRBV28 TGTGCCAGCAGTTCCCGGACTAGCGTTACCCTAGGGCAGTACTTC CASSSRTSVTLGQYF
TRBJ2-1 TRBD2 - TRBV6-6 TGTGCCAGCAGTTACTCCGCGGGACTAGGATCCAATGAGCAGTTCTTC CASSYSAGLGSNEQFF
TRBJ2-7 - - TRBV10-1 TGCGCCAGCAGCTCAGACCAACTAAACTCCTACGAGCAGTACTTC CASSSDQLNSYEQYF
TRBJ1-1 TRBD1 few TRBV2 TGTGCCAGCAGCTACCAATTTAACAGGGGATTCACTGAAGCTTTCTTT CASSYQFNRGFTEAFF
TRBJ1-2 - - TRBV9 TGTGCCAGCAGCGCTACGACAGTTTCTAACTATGGCTACACCTTC CASSATTVSNYGYTF
TRBJ1-2 - - TRBV19 TGTGCCAGTAGTGGGCCAGGAAGAAGTAACTATGGCTACACCTTC CASSGPGRSNYGYTF
TRBJ2-5 TRBD2 - TRBV7-2 TGTGCCAGCAGCCCACTAGCGGGTGTGGAGACCCAGTACTTC CASSPLAGVETQYF
TRBJ1-6 TRBD1 - TRBV7-8 TGTGCCAGCAGCTTAGCCTACAGGGGCGATTCACCCCTCCACTTT CASSLAYRGDSPLHF
TRBJ2-2 - few TRBV7-8 TGTGCCAGCAGCTTAGCAGGGGGGGGGTCCCCCACCGGGGAGCTGTTTTTT CASSLAGGGSPTGELFF
TRBJ1-2 TRBD1 - TRBV4-2 TGTGCCAGCAGCCAGACAGGGATCAATGGCTACACCTTC CASSQTGINGYTF
TRBJ2-3 - once TRBV4-2 TGTGCCAGCAGCCAAACGCCAGACAGGCGCACAGATACGCAGTATTTT CASSQTPDRRTDTQYF
TRBJ2-7 - - TRBV28 TGTGCCAGCAGTCCTACCTACGAGCAGTACTTC CASSPTYEQYF
TRBJ1-4 TRBD1 - TRBV5-4 TGTGCCACTAACGCCGGGACAGGGGTAGGAACAACTAATGAAAAACTGTTTTTT CATNAGTGVGTTNEKLFF
TRBJ1-1 - - TRBV7-2 TGTGCCAGCAGCTCAACCGGACAGAATGGACGAGCTTTCTTT CASSSTGQNGRAFF
TRBJ1-5 - - TRBV19 TGTGCCAGTAGTATAAAGGACAGTTTCAATCAGCCCCAGCATTTT CASSIKDSFNQPQHF
TRBJ2-3 - - TRBV5-4 TGTGCCAGCAGCTTGGGACTATCCACAGATACGCAGTATTTT CASSLGLSTDTQYF
TRBJ2-1 - - TRBV6-6 TGTGCCAGCAGCCCTGTGACTGGGAGGTATGAGCAGTTCTTC CASSPVTGRYEQFF
TRBJ2-7 TRBD1 - TRBV15 TGTGCCACCAGCAGAGATCGGGACAGGGGAGTGTGGCAGTACTTC CATSRDRDRGVWQYF
TRBJ1-2 TRBD1 few TRBV7-9 TGTGCCAGCAGCGCGTCCGGGACAGGGACTGGCTACACCTTC CASSASGTGTGYTF
TRBJ2-3 - - TRBV7-2 TGTGCCAGCAGCTTAGATAGCGTTGATACGCAGTATTTT CASSLDSVDTQYF
TRBJ2-7 TRBD2 - TRBV5-8 TGTGCCAGCAGCTTGGACCGCGGGAGTATGGGCGAGCAGTACTTC CASSLDRGSMGEQYF
TRBJ2-3 - - TRBV5-1 TGCGCCAGCAGTGGACAGCCAACAGATACGCAGTATTTT CASSGQPTDTQYF
TRBJ2-7 - - TRBV5-1 TGCGCCAGCAGCTTGACGCAGGGGGGCTACGAGCAGTACTTC CASSLTQGGYEQYF
TRBJ2-7 TRBD2 few TRBV6-1 TGTGCCAGCAGCGATACCCGGGGGGCCTACGAGCAGTACTTC CASSDTRGAYEQYF
TRBJ2-3 - once TRBV6-6 TGTGCCAGCAGTTTTAGGGGGACAGATACGCAGTATTTT CASSFRGTDTQYF
TRBJ2-2 TRBD2 - TRBV6-1 TGTGCCAGCAGTGCCTCGGGGGGGCGGACCGGGGAGCTGTTTTTT CASSASGGRTGELFF
TRBJ2-7 TRBD2 - TRBV6-5 TGTGCCAGCAGCTTGGGACTAGCCTACGAGCAGTACTTC CASSLGLAYEQYF
TRBJ1-1 TRBD1 - TRBV5-4 TGTGCCAGCAGGGACAGGGGGCGAACTGAAGCTTTCTTT CASRDRGRTEAFF
TRBJ1-1 - - TRBV7-2 TGCGCCAGCAGCATAGGGGCGTACACTGAAGCTTTCTTT CASSIGAYTEAFF
TRBJ1-1 - - TRBV14 TGTGCCAGCAGCCTAGACAGTTACCCCCCTGAAGCTTTCTTT CASSLDSYPPEAFF